This entry describes one T cell receptor (beta chain). This specimen comes from a study of blood T cell repertoires in COVID-19. About the research overall: The samples span acute and convalescent COVID-19 from the United States, Italy and Spain. Nucleic acid was either cDNA or gDNA, and it came from T cells, B-cell-depleted T cells, or PBMCs.

The ends lost 5 bases at V and 1 base at J; junction bases unmatched: 2. This CDR3 comprises 14 residues. CDR1 and CDR2 (germline): MNHEY, SMNVEV (reference sequence). Original data processing: Using reference gene primer amplification, nucleated cell counts were estimated. The repertoire was sequenced with immunoSEQ multiplex PCR; TCRdb's copy has only in-frame clones and lacks some. Clone size and the V and J calls come from that table; the DNA yielded D and trimming. The sample includes 250,000 to 300,000 clones, nearly 90% seen only once; the top ten take 4.6%. The sequence was obtained from a woman aged 40 to 50 who had recovered from COVID-19. The specimen sequenced was peripheral blood. V usage is TRBV27 and J usage is TRBJ1-1; 9 nucleotides line up with TRBD1. The CDR3 is CASSMTGGNTEAFF. The CDR3 coding sequence is TGTGCCAGCAGTATGACAGGGGGGAACACTGAAGCTTTCTTT.